Presented here are 5 T cell receptor beta chains from one specimen sequenced in a study of CD4+ T cells in melanoma. Assay used: immunoSEQ multiplex PCR; TCRdb lists only in-frame clones, some missing. The sample yields around 130,000 clones, about nine tenths seen once. Every receptor here comes from a human donor with melanoma.

This clone occurred a few times. The chain is built from TRBV11-2 and TRBJ2-1; D perhaps matches TRBD1 (6 bases). The CDR3 consists of 15 residues. Germline V gene data show CDR1 as SGHAT and CDR2 as FQNNGV. V lost 4 bases and J lost 4, with 14 bases in between. The CDR3 region is CASSWATGSYNEQFF. DNA for the CDR3: TGTGCCAGCAGCTGGGCAACAGGGTCTTACAATGAGCAGTTCTTC.

The table lists this clone with a count of one. This rearrangement joins TRBV7-3 to TRBJ2-3, with D possibly matching TRBD1 (6 bases). The V gene's germline CDR1 is SGHTA and CDR2 FQGTGA. Trimming removed 0 bases at V and 0 bases at J, with 10 bases between. This CDR3 region has 16 residues. DNA for the CDR3: TGTGCCAGCAGCTTAACCGGACAGACTAGCACAGATACGCAGTATTTT. It encodes CASSLTGQTSTDTQYF.

The chain recombines TRBV6-5 with TRBJ1-6; D is uncertain. Looked up from germline, CDR1 is MNHEY and CDR2 is SVGAGI. V lost 5 bases to trimming and J lost 10 bases, with 15 bases between them. The CDR3 is 14 residues long. CDR3 loop: CASSRDVDRSPLHF. The CDR3 coding sequence is TGTGCCAGCAGTCGGGATGTCGACCGATCACCCCTCCACTTT.

Concerning this clone: At one boundary the junction diverges from the germline segment, which might be a read error. The chain is built from TRBV12-5 and TRBJ1-1, with D possibly matching TRBD1 (6 bases). This CDR3 has 15 amino acids. CDR1 is LGHNT, CDR2 FRNRAP, per germline. The CDR3 region is CASGLGQGPQFEAFF. DNA of the CDR3: TGTGCTAGTGGGTTGGGGCAGGGGCCGCAGTTTGAAGCTTTCTTT.

CDR3 sequence: CASSRGGDTIYF. The CDR3 DNA is TGTGCCAGCAGCCGAGGGGGCGACACCATATATTTT. The genes are TRBV5-4 and TRBJ1-3; 7 bases map to TRBD1. The CDR3 covers 12 residues. J gave up 8 bases and V 4 bases, and 3 bases lay outside the gene matches. Per the germline V gene, CDR1 is SGHNT and CDR2 is YYREEE (reference sequence).